Shown below are 22 T cell receptor beta chains from a single sample sequenced in a study of patients and donors after allogeneic stem cell transplantation (TCRdb year 2020). The library was obtained by RT-PCR. The listed sequencing device is NextSeq 550. TCRdb trimmed public reads at Q25 via fastp, called clones via MiXCR and kept in-frame beta chains. Merged by CDR3 protein, the rows form single entries marked with the most common genes and DNA. For this sample the table gives approximately 250,000 distinct CDR3 sequences, of which 13% to 15% were detected only once. The leading ten clones occupy about 9.9% of the sample. Sequencing used blood, either unsorted or a sorted T cell fraction (not recorded which). Source of these receptors: a human donor who was either an allogeneic HSCT recipient or a stem cell or donor lymphocyte infusion donor (not recorded which). It is not recorded whose cells these are; they may come from a transplant donor.

The chain joins TRBV7-2 to TRBJ2-7; 8 positions agree with TRBD2. The CDR3 consists of 16 residues. CDR1 is SGHTA and CDR2 is FQGNSA in the germline V gene. J lost 1 base, V lost 6 bases, and 11 bases had no gene match. The CDR3 reads CASSPDTSGISYEQYF. CDR3 coding DNA: TGTGCCAGCAGTCCCGACACTAGCGGAATTTCCTACGAGCAGTACTTC.

The chain has TRBV2 and TRBJ1-1, with D maybe TRBD1 (6 bases). CDR1 SNHLY and CDR2 FYNNEI come from the germline V gene. There are 15 residues in the CDR3. The germline V and J ends were trimmed by 4 bases and 1 base, with 13 bases remaining between them. This CDR3 is CASSAPGHKNTEAFF. CDR3 in DNA: TGTGCCAGCAGTGCTCCGGGACATAAGAACACTGAAGCTTTCTTT.

The gene calls are TRBV5-6 and TRBJ1-2; D not resolved. Deletions cut 4 bases from V and 4 bases from J, with 14 bases between. The CDR3 is 14 amino acids. From germline, CDR1 is SGHDT and CDR2 YYEEEE. CDR3 bases: TGTGCCAGCAGCCCAACCGGGAGCAGCTATGGCTACACCTTC. It yields the protein CASSPTGSSYGYTF.

This clonotype showed up just once. The V call is TRBV5-4, the J call TRBJ2-2; the match to TRBD2 covers 13 bases. Trimming took 4 bases from V and 5 from J; bases not matched to a gene: 8. In germline, CDR1 is SGHNT, CDR2 YYREEE (reference sequence). This CDR3 region has 17 residues. CDR3 sequence (DNA): TGTGCCAGCAGCCGTCCACTAGCGGGAGGGAGAACCGGGGAGCTGTTTTTT. This gives the protein CASSRPLAGGRTGELFF.

This clonotype showed up just a few times. The rearrangement joins TRBV20-1 to TRBJ2-1; D is uncertain. The CDR3 is 13 amino acids. The V gene lost 3 bases and the J gene lost 0 bases, with 6 bases spanning the gap. The V gene's germline CDR1 is DFQATT and CDR2 SNEGSKA (reference sequence). CDR3 bases: TGCAGTGCTAGGGGCCTCTCCTACAATGAGCAGTTCTTC. It specifies CSARGLSYNEQFF.

This clonotype was counted between two and nine times. The chain is built from TRBV5-6 and TRBJ2-3; D remains ambiguous. Germline CDR1 reads SGHDT; CDR2 reads YYEEEE. The length of the CDR3 is 15 residues. Trimming pared 2 bases from V and 2 bases from J, leaving 12 bases between. CDR3 nucleotide sequence: TGTGCCAGCAGCTTCCCTAGTAGGAACACAGATACGCAGTATTTT. Its translation: CASSFPSRNTDTQYF.

This clonotype turned up a few times. The chain has TRBV10-3 and TRBJ1-5; D is ambiguous. Trimming shortened V by 3 bases and J by 5 bases, and 8 bases separated the two germline ends. The CDR3 consists of 13 residues. Germline values: CDR1 ENHRY, CDR2 SYGVKD. The CDR3 spells CAISDGYDQPQHF. The CDR3 region has the DNA TGTGCCATCAGTGATGGGTATGATCAGCCCCAGCATTTT.

This chain uses TRBV20-1 with TRBJ1-1, with TRBD1 as a possible D gene (5 bases). The CDR3 runs 13 residues. Germline V gene lookup returns CDR1 DFQATT and CDR2 SNEGSKA (reference sequence). V lost 7 bases to trimming and J lost 1 base, with 13 bases between them. CDR3 amino acids: CSVKRGGNTEAFF. The DNA for the CDR3 is TGCAGTGTTAAGAGGGGAGGGAACACTGAAGCTTTCTTT.

This clonotype was seen at least ten times. This chain connects TRBV6-1 to TRBJ1-5, with a weak D call TRBD1 (6 bases). V lost 7 bases to trimming and J lost 6 bases, with 19 bases between them. The germline gives CDR1 MNHNS, CDR2 SASEGT. This CDR3 region has 15 residues. The CDR3 sequence: CASNLGGSPAQPQHF. CDR3 DNA: TGTGCCAGCAATCTGGGGGGCTCCCCGGCTCAGCCCCAGCATTTT.

This clonotype was picked up many times. The chain links TRBV29-1 to TRBJ1-1; D is possibly TRBD1 (5 bases). With 4 bases removed from V and 1 base from J, the gap between germline ends came to 10 bases. Germline assignment: CDR1 SQVTM and CDR2 ANQGSEA. This CDR3 is 13 amino acids long. The CDR3 DNA sequence: TGCAGCGTTGTTGCAGGGCCGAACACTGAAGCTTTCTTT. It codes for CSVVAGPNTEAFF.

The chain links TRBV24-1 to TRBJ1-1; D is possibly TRBD1 (6 bases). V shed 5 bases and J shed 11 bases, with 17 bases lying between them. The CDR3 has 13 residues. CDR1 is KGHDR, CDR2 SFDVKD, per germline. CDR3 bases: TGTGCCACCAGTGGTCAACCGGGACATGGGGCTTTCTTT. The encoded protein is CATSGQPGHGAFF.

The chain has TRBV5-1 and TRBJ2-5; 8 bases agree with TRBD1. V gave up 8 bases and J gave up 2 bases; unmatched junction bases: 2. The CDR3 runs 12 residues. CDR1 and CDR2 from the germline V gene are SGHRS and YFSETQ. CDR3 nucleotides: TGCGCCAGGAGGACAGGGCAAGAGACCCAGTACTTC. Protein: CARRTGQETQYF.

This clonotype has only a few counts. Here the CDR3 DNA reads TGTGCCAGCAGACCGGACAGGGCTTTAGCTGAAGCTTTCTTT. It encodes CASRPDRALAEAFF. V usage is TRBV2 and J usage is TRBJ1-1; 8 bases are shared with TRBD1. The CDR3 consists of 14 residues. J was trimmed by 6 bases and V by 6 bases; bases with no gene match: 9. The germline CDR1 and CDR2 sequences are SNHLY and FYNNEI.

This chain links TRBV11-2 with TRBJ2-7, with TRBD2 as a possible D gene (5 bases). CDR1 and CDR2 (germline): SGHAT, FQNNGV. Trimming left V 3 bases short and J 3 bases short, with 15 bases between. CDR3 size: 15 residues. CDR3 residues: CASSFSYRGNYEQYF. The CDR3 DNA is TGTGCCAGCAGCTTCTCTTACCGGGGAAACTACGAGCAGTACTTC.

This clonotype was counted between two and nine times. The rearrangement uses TRBV5-5 and TRBJ1-2; TRBD1 might be the D (5 bases). Germline V lookup: CDR1 SGHKS, CDR2 YYEKEE (reference sequence). The CDR3 contains 13 residues. The V end lost 2 bases, the J end lost 6 bases, and 11 bases lay between the germline ends. The CDR3: CASSLSGTNGYTF. The CDR3 DNA sequence: TGTGCCAGCAGCTTATCAGGGACTAATGGCTACACCTTC.

The chain links TRBV20-1 to TRBJ2-7; the match to TRBD2 covers 7 bases. J gave up 6 bases and V 3 bases, and 17 bases lay outside the gene matches. The CDR3 has 16 amino acids. Germline V gene lookup returns CDR1 DFQATT and CDR2 SNEGSKA (reference sequence). CDR3 coding DNA: TGCAGTGCTAGTGGGTCAGTGGGAGGGAGACAAGGCGAGCAGTACTTC. The encoded protein is CSASGSVGGRQGEQYF.

This clonotype was detected a few times. This chain joins TRBV21-1 and TRBJ1-1; the table's D call of TRBD1 was not tested on the DNA. TRBV21-1 is classified as a pseudogene. The CDR3 is 17 residues long. The CDR3 spells CASSFKQGKILNTEAFF. The CDR3, as DNA: TGTGCCAGCAGTTTTAAACAGGGGAAGATCCTGAACACTGAAGCTTTCTTT.

In this sample, this clonotype turned up many times. This sequence joins TRBV20-1 and TRBJ1-1; D gene unclear. Per the germline V gene, CDR1 is DFQATT and CDR2 is SNEGSKA (reference sequence). CDR3 size: 13 residues. V was cut by 1 base and J by 4 bases, with 10 bases left in between. CDR3 DNA: TGCAGTGCTAGAGGGTTTCGGGGCACTGAAGCTTTCTTT. Its protein is CSARGFRGTEAFF.

This clonotype was counted between two and nine times. The chain links TRBV6-2 or TRBV6-3 to TRBJ2-7; the D gene is possibly TRBD2 (5 bases). The CDR3 consists of 13 residues. Germline CDR1 and CDR2: MNHEY and SVGEGT. Trimming took off 2 bases at V and 7 bases at J, with 12 bases between the two ends. The CDR3 loop reads CASSYRGRGEQYF. The CDR3 DNA reads as TGTGCCAGCAGTTACCGGGGTCGTGGGGAGCAGTACTTC.

This clonotype appeared a few times. The CDR3 region has the DNA TGTGCCATCAGTGCCGGGATTACCACCTCCCAAGAGACCCAGTACTTC. Its translation is CAISAGITTSQETQYF. This chain connects TRBV10-3 to TRBJ2-5; D is perhaps TRBD2 (5 bases). Trimming took off 4 bases at V and 1 base at J, with 16 bases between the two ends. The CDR3 totals 16 residues. Germline loops: CDR1 ENHRY, CDR2 SYGVKD.

The chain uses TRBV5-1 and TRBJ2-1, with 10 bases that match TRBD1. This CDR3 has 14 amino acids. Germline CDR1 is SGHRS and CDR2 is YFSETQ. V was clipped by 4 bases and J by 9 bases; unmatched bases: 7. The DNA of the CDR3 is TGCGCCAGCAGCCAAGCTGGGACAGGGGTTGAGCAGTTCTTC. Translation gives CASSQAGTGVEQFF. The full variable domain, with the rest looked up from reference TRBV5-1 and TRBJ2-1, is KAGVTQTPRYLIKTRGQQVTLSCSPISGHRSVSWYQQTPGQGLQFLFEYFSETQRNKGNFPGRFSGRQFSNSRSEMNVSTLELGDSALYLCASSQAGTGVEQFFGPGTRLTVL.

CDR3 coding DNA: TGCGCCAGCAGCCAAGATGCGGTACATGAAGCTTTCTTT. It codes for CASSQDAVHEAFF. The chain has TRBV4-3 and TRBJ1-1; D unresolved. Looked up from germline, CDR1 is LGHNA and CDR2 is YSLEER. The ends were cut back, 0 bases at V and 7 bases at J, with 9 bases in the middle. This CDR3 comprises 13 residues.